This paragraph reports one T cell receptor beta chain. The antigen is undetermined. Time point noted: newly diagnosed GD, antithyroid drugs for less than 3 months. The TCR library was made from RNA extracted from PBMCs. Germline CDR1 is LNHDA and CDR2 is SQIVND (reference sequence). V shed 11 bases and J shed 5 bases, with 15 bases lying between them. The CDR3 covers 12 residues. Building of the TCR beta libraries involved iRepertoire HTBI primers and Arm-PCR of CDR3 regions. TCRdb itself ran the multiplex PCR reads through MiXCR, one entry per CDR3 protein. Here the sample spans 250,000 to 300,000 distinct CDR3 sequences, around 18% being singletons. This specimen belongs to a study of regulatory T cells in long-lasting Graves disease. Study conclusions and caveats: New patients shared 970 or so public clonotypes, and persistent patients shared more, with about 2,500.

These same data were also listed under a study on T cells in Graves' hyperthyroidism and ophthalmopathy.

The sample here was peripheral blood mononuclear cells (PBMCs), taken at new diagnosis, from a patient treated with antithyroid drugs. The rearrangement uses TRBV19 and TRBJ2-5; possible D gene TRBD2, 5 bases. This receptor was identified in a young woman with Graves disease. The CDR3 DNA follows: TGTGCCGCCTCCGGGGTAGGCGAGACCCAGTACTTC. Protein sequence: CAASGVGETQYF. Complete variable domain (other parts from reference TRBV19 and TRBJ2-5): DGGITQSPKYLFRKEGQNVTLSCEQNLNHDAMYWYRQDPGQGLRLIYYSQIVNDFQKGDIAEGYSVSREKKESFPLTVTSAQKNPTAFYLCAASGVGETQYFGPGTRLLVL.